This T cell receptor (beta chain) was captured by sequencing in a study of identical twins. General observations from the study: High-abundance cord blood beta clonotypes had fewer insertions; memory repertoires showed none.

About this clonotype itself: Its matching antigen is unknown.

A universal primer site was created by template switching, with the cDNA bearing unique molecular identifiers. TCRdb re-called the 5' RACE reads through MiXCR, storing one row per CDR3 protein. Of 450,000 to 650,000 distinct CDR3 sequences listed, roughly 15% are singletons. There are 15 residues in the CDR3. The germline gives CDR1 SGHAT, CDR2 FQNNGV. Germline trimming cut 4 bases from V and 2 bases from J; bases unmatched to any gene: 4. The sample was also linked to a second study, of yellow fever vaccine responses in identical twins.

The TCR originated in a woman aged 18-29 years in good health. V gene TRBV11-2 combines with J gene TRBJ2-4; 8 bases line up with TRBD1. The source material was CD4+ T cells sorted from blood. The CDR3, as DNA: TGTGCCAGCAGCTGGCAGGGGGCGACCAAAAACATTCAGTACTTC. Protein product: CASSWQGATKNIQYF.